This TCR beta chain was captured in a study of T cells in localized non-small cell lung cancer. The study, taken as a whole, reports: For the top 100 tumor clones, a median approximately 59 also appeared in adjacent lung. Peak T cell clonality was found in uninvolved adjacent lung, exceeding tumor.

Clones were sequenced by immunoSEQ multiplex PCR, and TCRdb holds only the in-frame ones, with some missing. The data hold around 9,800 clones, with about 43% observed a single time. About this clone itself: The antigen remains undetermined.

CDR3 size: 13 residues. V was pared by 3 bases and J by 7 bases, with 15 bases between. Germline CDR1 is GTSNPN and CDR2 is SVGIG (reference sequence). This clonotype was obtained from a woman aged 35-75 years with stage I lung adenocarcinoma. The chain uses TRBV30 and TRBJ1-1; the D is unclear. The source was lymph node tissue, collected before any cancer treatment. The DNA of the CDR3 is TGTGCCTGGAGGGGTTGGGGTAAGGATGAAGCTTTCTTT. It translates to CAWRGWGKDEAFF.